In its sample, the clone carrying this TCR beta chain was seen many times. TCRdb reanalysed the 5' RACE reads using MiXCR and keeps one entry per CDR3 protein. The sample carries roughly 180,000 distinct CDR3 sequences, approximately 12% recorded once. This record belongs to a study of CD8 T cells in ankylosing spondylitis. Germline CDR1 MDHEN, CDR2 SYDVKM. The CDR3 covers 18 residues. The ends lost 7 bases at V and 4 bases at J; junction bases unmatched: 10. The TCR was taken from a female donor with ankylosing spondylitis or in good health (not recorded which). The sequenced sample was blood, either unsorted or a sorted T cell fraction (not recorded which). This chain joins TRBV28 and TRBJ2-2; TRBD2 matches 15 bases. The CDR3 here is CASNRGLAGGISTGELFF. CDR3 bases: TGTGCCAGCAATCGGGGACTAGCGGGAGGAATTAGCACCGGGGAGCTGTTTTTT.